This record covers a single T cell receptor (beta chain). The antigen is unknown. This entry belongs to a study of T cell responses to AZD1222 COVID-19 vaccine. The repertoire was sequenced with immunoSEQ multiplex PCR; TCRdb's copy has only in-frame clones and lacks some. Of fewer than 70,000 clones listed, about 87% were seen once; the top ten hold approximately 4.9%. General study results and limits: Only a handful of AZD1222 recipients, several in all, had baseline seropositivity. Among the donors, most were white British and more were female, and clonal diversity was possibly underestimated. Two AZD1222 doses significantly raised spike-specific TCR breadth and depth over controls.

The TCR sequence derives from an adult in good health. The sample was peripheral blood, taken on day 0 of AZD1222 vaccination.

Written as DNA, the CDR3 is TGTGCCAGCACCCCACGGGGGGACACAGATACGCAGTATTTT. Residues: CASTPRGDTDTQYF. The V and J genes are TRBV11-2 and TRBJ2-3, with 7 bases lining up with TRBD2. This CDR3 has 14 amino acids. Trimming cost V 7 bases and J 2 bases; bases outside gene matches: 6. Germline values: CDR1 SGHAT, CDR2 FQNNGV.